The source of this T cell receptor beta chain is a study of blood T cell repertoires in COVID-19. About the study: COVID-19 samples from acute and convalescent phases originated in the United States, Italy and Spain. Sample material is recorded as cDNA or gDNA derived from T cells, B-cell-depleted T cells, or PBMCs.

Germline V gene lookup returns CDR1 LNHNV and CDR2 YYDKDF (reference sequence). The CDR3 runs to 15 residues. V dropped 5 bases and J dropped 2 bases, with 12 bases sitting between them. The data were produced by immunoSEQ multiplex PCR, yet TCRdb's version contains in-frame clones alone and is incomplete. The repertoire consists of about 120,000 clones, with roughly 83% occurring once and the leading ten covering roughly 2.4%. Input material: peripheral blood. The source of this sequence is a man aged 30-40 years with acute or convalescent COVID-19. This chain joins TRBV15 and TRBJ1-4, with TRBD1 as a possible D gene (5 bases). CDR3 nucleotide sequence: TGTGCCACCAGCTCGGGGGTCTTGACTAATGAAAAACTGTTTTTT. Translating it yields CATSSGVLTNEKLFF.